This T cell receptor beta chain was sequenced during a study of T cell responses to AZD1222 COVID-19 vaccine. The CDR3 covers 14 residues. CDR1 is LGHDT, CDR2 YNNKEL, per germline (reference sequence). V lost 5 bases and J lost 2, with 13 bases in between. Assay: immunoSEQ multiplex PCR; the TCRdb copy retains only in-frame clones and omits some. The repertoire includes about 120,000 clones, approximately 92% of them detected once, and 11% to 15% sits in the top ten. This rearrangement joins TRBV3-1 (or the pseudogene TRBV3-2) to TRBJ2-7; D remains ambiguous. The sequencing here drew on peripheral blood, taken on day 0 of AZD1222 vaccination. The receptor's source is an adult in good health. This chain's CDR3 is CASSFPSGPYEQYF. The CDR3 DNA sequence: TGTGCCAGCAGCTTCCCATCCGGCCCCTACGAGCAGTACTTC.